The 27 T cell receptor beta chains reported below all come from one sample, sequenced in a study of T cells in Graves' hyperthyroidism and ophthalmopathy. RNA transcripts were the template for amplifying TCR beta CDR3 regions. The TCR CDR3 first-round RT-PCR relied on the HTBI primer set. TCRdb itself ran the multiplex PCR reads through MiXCR, one entry per CDR3 protein. The data contain about 610,000 distinct CDR3 sequences, approximately 15% of them singletons. Sequences were obtained from blood. These receptors all come from a woman between 40 and 55 years old with Graves' ophthalmopathy.

This clonotype was seen ten or more times. V is TRBV2 and J is TRBJ1-1; D gene ambiguous. V dropped 8 bases and J dropped 3 bases, with 7 bases sitting between them. Germline V gives CDR1 SNHLY, CDR2 FYNNEI. The CDR3 sequence is 11 residues long. Written as DNA, the CDR3 is TGTGCCAGCCAGACCTACACTGAAGCTTTCTTT. This codes for CASQTYTEAFF.

In its sample, this clonotype was seen many times. The gene calls are TRBV5-1 and TRBJ2-1, with unresolved D. The CDR3 totals 15 residues. Between the trimmed V and J ends, which lost 0 bases and 7 bases, there was a span of 14 bases. Germline V gene lookup returns CDR1 SGHRS and CDR2 YFSETQ. CDR3 amino acids: CASSLGLNSLNEQFF. For the CDR3, the DNA is TGCGCCAGCAGCTTGGGGTTGAATTCCCTGAATGAGCAGTTCTTC.

In its sample, this clonotype was seen many times. The chain carries TRBV20-1 and TRBJ1-2; D perhaps matches TRBD1 (5 bases). The CDR3 consists of 15 residues. V was cut by 0 bases and J by 4 bases, with 15 bases left in between. Germline CDR1 and CDR2: DFQATT and SNEGSKA (reference sequence). This CDR3 reads CSARDAAGFGYGYTF. The CDR3 DNA reads as TGCAGTGCTAGAGATGCTGCAGGGTTTGGCTATGGCTACACCTTC.

Ten or more counts support this clonotype. The chain employs TRBV5-1 and TRBJ1-1; D not resolved. With 1 base removed from V and 1 base from J, the gap between germline ends came to 8 bases. Germline V CDR1 and CDR2: SGHRS, YFSETQ. The CDR3 runs 14 residues. CDR3 loop: CASSLSSANTEAFF. CDR3 bases: TGCGCCAGCAGCTTGTCATCAGCGAACACTGAAGCTTTCTTT.

The gene calls are TRBV5-5 and TRBJ2-3, with TRBD2 identical over 7 bases. The CDR3 has 13 residues. Germline trimming cut 3 bases from V and 6 bases from J; bases unmatched to any gene: 4. Germline V lookup: CDR1 SGHKS, CDR2 YYEKEE (reference sequence). The CDR3 DNA reads as TGTGCCAGCAGCTACCAAGCGGGGGATACGCAGTATTTT. Its protein product is CASSYQAGDTQYF.

This clonotype showed up just a few times. V and J are TRBV6-2 or TRBV6-3 and TRBJ2-6, with TRBD1 identical over 7 bases. There are 15 residues in the CDR3. CDR1 MNHEY and CDR2 SVGEGT come from the germline V gene. V gave up 2 bases and J gave up 7 bases; unmatched junction bases: 5. CDR3 protein: CASSYNPGGANVLTF. The CDR3 nucleotides are TGTGCCAGCAGTTACAACCCAGGGGGAGCCAACGTCCTGACTTTC.

The chain uses TRBV29-1 and TRBJ2-2; 10 positions agree with TRBD2. Germline CDR1 SQVTM, CDR2 ANQGSEA. Trimming took 7 bases from V and 5 from J; bases not matched to a gene: 7. The CDR3 is 14 amino acids. CDR3 amino acids: CSARAGGRTGELFF. CDR3 nucleotide sequence: TGCAGCGCCCGAGCGGGGGGGCGAACCGGGGAGCTGTTTTTT.

Many counts were recorded for this clonotype. V gene TRBV2 combines with J gene TRBJ2-5; weak D call: TRBD2 (6 bases). This CDR3 spans 13 amino acids. V was cut by 8 bases and J by 6 bases, with 16 bases left in between. Per germline, CDR1 SNHLY and CDR2 FYNNEI. CDR3 protein: CASRDSGRQTQYF. The CDR3 DNA sequence: TGTGCCAGCCGGGACTCAGGGCGTCAGACCCAGTACTTC.

Many counts were recorded for this clonotype. V gene TRBV28 combines with J gene TRBJ1-3; the match to TRBD1 covers 9 bases. Losses at the gene ends were 6 bases for V and 2 bases for J; bases not matched to a gene: 2. Germline V gives CDR1 MDHEN, CDR2 SYDVKM. The CDR3 runs 14 residues. The CDR3 sequence is CASSGTGTGNTIYF. CDR3 nucleotides: TGTGCCAGCAGCGGGACAGGGACTGGAAACACCATATATTTT.

This clonotype was seen ten or more times. V usage is TRBV27 and J usage is TRBJ2-3; TRBD2 aligns across 10 bases. The germline CDR1 and CDR2 sequences are MNHEY and SMNVEV (reference sequence). V lost 4 bases to trimming and J lost 3 bases; unmatched junction nucleotides: 10. The CDR3 contains 17 residues. CDR3 bases: TGTGCCAGCAGTTGGGAGTATAGCGGGAGGAGGACAGATACGCAGTATTTT. Translation gives CASSWEYSGRRTDTQYF.

At least ten counts were recorded for this clonotype. This chain links TRBV6-1 with TRBJ2-1; D might be TRBD2 (6 bases). The CDR3 has 12 amino acids. The germline CDR1 and CDR2 sequences are MNHNS and SASEGT. The V end lost 8 bases, the J end lost 8 bases, and 13 bases lay between the germline ends. DNA of the CDR3: TGTGCCAGCGGTGTAGCGGTCCATGAGCAGTTCTTC. It encodes CASGVAVHEQFF.

This clonotype was counted many times. As DNA, the CDR3 is TGTGCCAGCAGCAACAGCGGGAGGCCAAACGAGCAGTACTTC. Residues: CASSNSGRPNEQYF. This chain connects TRBV7-9 to TRBJ2-7, with 9 bases that match TRBD2. The germline gives CDR1 SEHNR, CDR2 FQNEAQ (reference sequence). This CDR3 contains 14 residues. The trim removed 5 bases at V and 5 bases at J, leaving 7 bases unmatched.

This clonotype has at least ten counts. This chain uses TRBV7-9 with TRBJ1-4, with a tentative D call TRBD1 (5 bases). The germline gives CDR1 SEHNR, CDR2 FQNEAQ (reference sequence). V was pared by 8 bases and J by 8 bases, with 15 bases between. The CDR3 is made up of 13 amino acids. CDR3 in amino acids: CASRFEGREKLFF. The DNA of the CDR3 is TGTGCCAGCCGATTTGAGGGGCGGGAAAAACTGTTTTTT.

There are a few counts of this clonotype. The chain carries TRBV12-3 or TRBV12-4 and TRBJ1-1; D may be TRBD1 (5 bases). Trimming shortened V by 10 bases and J by 1 base, and 13 bases separated the two germline ends. This CDR3 has 13 amino acids. CDR3 sequence reads: CANTRGGNTEAFF. The CDR3 DNA sequence: TGTGCCAACACCCGGGGGGGGAACACTGAAGCTTTCTTT.

This clonotype was seen more than once but under ten times. The chain joins TRBV7-9 to TRBJ1-2; D gene unclear. The germline CDR1 and CDR2 sequences are SEHNR and FQNEAQ (reference sequence). V shed 6 bases and J shed 5 bases, with 13 bases lying between them. The CDR3 covers 13 residues. Written as DNA, the CDR3 is TGTGCCAGCAGGCCAAGGGAGGGATATGGCTACACCTTC. Protein product: CASRPREGYGYTF.

This clonotype appeared many times. The CDR3 region has the DNA TGCGCCAGCAGCTTGGTGACAGGGAAATCGGAGACCCAGTACTTC. It yields the protein CASSLVTGKSETQYF. The V gene is TRBV5-1, the J gene TRBJ2-5; 7 nucleotides align to TRBD1. The CDR3 is 15 amino acids. Trimming took 0 bases from V and 5 from J; bases not matched to a gene: 7. CDR1 is SGHRS, CDR2 YFSETQ, per germline.

This clonotype was seen ten or more times. This chain uses TRBV7-3 with TRBJ2-2, with D unresolved. Deletions cut 4 bases from V and 0 bases from J, with 3 bases between. CDR1 and CDR2 (germline): SGHTA, FQGTGA. CDR3 length: 13 amino acids. The CDR3 DNA sequence: TGTGCCAGCAGCTCTCCGAACACCGGGGAGCTGTTTTTT. Its protein is CASSSPNTGELFF. The entire variable domain, with the rest obtained from reference TRBV7-3 and TRBJ2-2, is as follows: GAGVSQTPSNKVTEKGKYVELRCDPISGHTALYWYRQSLGQGPEFLIYFQGTGAADDSGLPNDRFFAVRPEGSVSTLKIQRTERGDSAVYLCASSSPNTGELFFGEGSRLTVL.

The CDR3 nucleotides read TGTGCCAGCAGGAGCCTCCTGGAGCAGTTCTTC. Residues: CASRSLLEQFF. The rearrangement joins TRBV6-2 or TRBV6-3 to TRBJ2-1; D gene uncertain. The CDR3 is made up of 11 amino acids. The germline CDR1 and CDR2 sequences are MNHEY and SVGEGT. Deletions cut 6 bases from V and 10 bases from J, with 10 bases between.

The table lists this clonotype with many counts. V and J are TRBV20-1 and TRBJ1-4; TRBD1 matches 7 bases. Trimming removed 0 bases from V and 12 bases from J; junction bases left unmatched: 10. The CDR3 is made up of 14 amino acids. Germline V gene data show CDR1 as DFQATT and CDR2 as SNEGSKA (reference sequence). The CDR3 loop is CSARDGQGGLELFF. CDR3 nucleotide sequence: TGCAGTGCTAGAGATGGGCAGGGGGGCTTAGAACTGTTTTTT.

The chain is built from TRBV3-1 and TRBJ1-4; perhaps TRBD1 as D (5 bases). This CDR3 region has 14 residues. The germline V gene has CDR1 LGHDT and CDR2 YNNKEL (reference sequence). Trimming left V 0 bases short and J 8 bases short, with 10 bases between. Written as DNA, the CDR3 is TGTGCCAGCAGCCAAGATACCCAGGGCGAAAAACTGTTTTTT. It is translated as CASSQDTQGEKLFF.

The table lists this clonotype with many counts. This chain connects TRBV14 to TRBJ2-5; possible D gene TRBD1, 5 bases. Germline V gene sequence: CDR1 SGHDN, CDR2 FVKESK. Trimming took 0 bases from V and 2 from J, leaving 13 bases between them. The CDR3 length is 16 residues. The CDR3 sequence is CASSQDVTGPQETQYF. CDR3 DNA: TGTGCCAGCAGCCAAGATGTCACAGGACCTCAAGAGACCCAGTACTTC.

This clonotype was counted ten times or more. The CDR3 DNA sequence: TGTGCCTGGAGTGGTACAATAATGGCCGGCTACACCTTC. Its protein product is CAWSGTIMAGYTF. The chain recombines TRBV30 with TRBJ1-2; D uncertain. This CDR3 region has 13 residues. Trimming removed 1 base at V and 8 bases at J, with 14 bases between. Per germline, CDR1 GTSNPN and CDR2 SVGIG (reference sequence).

About this clonotype itself: Just one base apart from a much larger clone, this may be a read error. This chain joins TRBV28 and TRBJ1-1; D call uncertain. V was shortened by 8 bases and J by 1 base, with 14 bases between the two germline ends. The germline V gene encodes CDR1 MDHEN and CDR2 SYDVKM. The CDR3 consists of 14 residues. This CDR3 is CASGKGRANTEAFF. In DNA, the CDR3 is TGTGCCAGCGGAAAAGGAAGAGCGAACACTGAAGCTTTCTTT.

The chain links TRBV7-2 to TRBJ2-4; TRBD1 matches at 9 bases. The CDR3 extends over 16 amino acids. Unmatched junction bases numbered 3, after V lost 3 bases and J lost 0 bases. Germline V lookup: CDR1 SGHTA, CDR2 FQGNSA. The CDR3 sequence is CASSFGTGIAKNIQYF. The CDR3, as DNA: TGTGCCAGCAGCTTTGGGACAGGGATAGCCAAAAACATTCAGTACTTC.

The chain links TRBV5-1 to TRBJ2-2; no clear D gene. Trimming left V 0 bases short and J 3 bases short, with 15 bases between. CDR1 and CDR2 (germline): SGHRS, YFSETQ. This CDR3 spans 17 amino acids. The CDR3 protein is CASSLARTSGDTGELFF. In DNA, the CDR3 is TGCGCCAGCAGCTTGGCCAGAACATCTGGGGACACCGGGGAGCTGTTTTTT. Full variable domain (rest looked up from reference TRBV5-1 and TRBJ2-2): KAGVTQTPRYLIKTRGQQVTLSCSPISGHRSVSWYQQTPGQGLQFLFEYFSETQRNKGNFPGRFSGRQFSNSRSEMNVSTLELGDSALYLCASSLARTSGDTGELFFGEGSRLTVL.

There are many counts of this clonotype. The chain has TRBV5-5 and TRBJ1-2; D possibly corresponds to TRBD1 (6 bases). Germline CDR1 is SGHKS and CDR2 is YYEKEE (reference sequence). The germline V and J ends were trimmed by 3 bases and 9 bases, with 15 bases remaining between them. The CDR3 has 13 amino acids. CDR3 DNA sequence: TGTGCCAGCAGCTATAGCGGGGGGCGAAGCTACACCTTC. It yields the protein CASSYSGGRSYTF.

As for this clonotype: A clone one base away is much larger, so this may be a read error. The chain couples TRBV6-1 to TRBJ1-2, with D maybe TRBD1 (5 bases). Germline CDR1 and CDR2: MNHNS and SASEGT. The length of the CDR3 is 13 residues. The V end lost 6 bases, the J end lost 7 bases, and 15 bases lay between the germline ends. The CDR3 spells CASREDGGGGYTF. CDR3 nucleotide sequence: TGTGCCAGCAGAGAGGACGGGGGAGGTGGCTACACCTTC.